The following is a TCR beta chain sequence with its context. The junction differs from germline at one of its ends, possibly a read error. The DNA ends 3 residues before the CDR3 does, and the rest of the CDR3 is filled in from the germline J gene. The data stem from a study of T cells in women clearing cervical HPV infection. For the study at large: Control women cleared a single incident HPV16 infection within 12 months.

HPV was found by MY09/MY11 PCR and dot-blot genotyping. From germline, CDR1 is DFQATT and CDR2 SNEGSKA (reference sequence). The CDR3 sequence is 13 residues long. Only in-frame clones appear in the TCRdb table, and some are missing; sequencing was by immunoSEQ multiplex PCR. This sample's table has roughly 12,000 clones. The sequenced material came from blood buffy coat. The chain joins TRBV20-1 to TRBJ2-1, with 12 nucleotides matching TRBD2. The sequence came from a woman between 18 and 69 years old with a cervical HPV16 infection that either progressed to CIN3+ or cleared (not recorded which). The CDR3 bases that were read are TGCAGGGCTACTAGCGGGGGGTACAATGAG. It is translated as CRATSGGYNE. The full CDR3 sequence reads CRATSGGYNEQFF.